This T cell receptor beta chain was found in a study of CD4 and CD8 cells across lung adenocarcinoma regions. The CDR3 sequence is 14 residues long. V lost 5 bases to trimming and J lost 0 bases, with 10 bases between them. Germline V gene sequence: CDR1 MDHEN, CDR2 SYDVKM. TCRdb reprocessed the PCR reads with MiXCR, giving one entry per CDR3 protein. The sample has about 17,000 distinct CDR3 sequences, 46% seen once. Donors had localized lung adenocarcinoma, a non-small cell lung cancer. This chain joins TRBV28 and TRBJ1-1; a possible D gene is TRBD1 (6 bases). The receptor's source is a male donor with lung adenocarcinoma. The CD4 and CD8 labels of this study may be unreliable. Sequencing was performed on CD4+ T cells from the margin of a lung tumor. CDR3 in amino acids: CASSPGQVNTEAFF. The CDR3 nucleotides read TGTGCCAGCAGTCCGGGACAAGTGAACACTGAAGCTTTCTTT.